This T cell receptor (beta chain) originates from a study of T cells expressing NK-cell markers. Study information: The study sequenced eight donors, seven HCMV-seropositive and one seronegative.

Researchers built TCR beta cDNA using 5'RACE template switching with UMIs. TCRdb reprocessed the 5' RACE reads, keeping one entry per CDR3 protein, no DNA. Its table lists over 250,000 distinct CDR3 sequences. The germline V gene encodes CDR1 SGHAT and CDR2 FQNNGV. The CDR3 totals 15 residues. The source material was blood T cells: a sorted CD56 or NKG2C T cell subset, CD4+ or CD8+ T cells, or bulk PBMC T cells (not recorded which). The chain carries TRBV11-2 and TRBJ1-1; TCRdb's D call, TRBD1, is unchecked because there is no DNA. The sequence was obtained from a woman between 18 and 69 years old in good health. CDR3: CASSATGLGNTEAFF.